This T cell receptor (beta chain) derives from a study of blood T cell repertoires in COVID-19. The CDR3 covers 13 residues. Germline V gene sequence: CDR1 WSHSY, CDR2 SAAADI. The V end lost 6 bases, the J end lost 2 bases, and 11 bases lay between the germline ends. Only in-frame clones appear in the TCRdb table, and some are missing; sequencing was by immunoSEQ multiplex PCR. The repertoire has 150,000 to 200,000 clones, approximately 81% of them found once; the top ten carry more than 12%. The receptor was isolated from a woman in her seventies with COVID-19, enrolled during active disease. This chain uses TRBV10-2 with TRBJ2-7, with D unclear. Source material: peripheral blood. In DNA, the CDR3 is TGCGCCAGCAGCAATGACACCCCCTACGAGCAGTACTTC. Amino acids: CASSNDTPYEQYF.